This TCR beta chain was captured in a study of response to subunit inactivated influenza vaccine. J gave up 2 bases and V 4 bases, and 6 bases lay outside the gene matches. The CDR3 runs 16 residues. Only a few counts were recorded for this clonotype. TCRdb re-analysed the RT-PCR reads in MiXCR, keeping a single row per CDR3 protein. The sample holds 650,000 to 850,000 distinct CDR3 sequences; about 15% are singletons and the top ten take less than 7%. The chain employs TRBV12-3 or TRBV12-4 and TRBJ2-5; 11 bases align to TRBD2. The clonotype was recovered from a man aged 50 or older who received an inactivated influenza vaccine. The sample in question was PBMCs from blood, obtained 14 to 15 days before vaccination. The CDR3 DNA reads as TGTGCCAGCAGTTCCACGGGACTAGCGGAACAAGAGACCCAGTACTTC. Translating it yields CASSSTGLAEQETQYF.